The entry that follows covers one T cell receptor (beta chain) sequence. What it recognizes is unknown. At one of its ends the junction is not consistent with the germline gene, which may arise from a read error. MiXCR, run by TCRdb on the 5' RACE reads, gives a single entry per CDR3 protein. Of about 390,000 distinct CDR3 sequences listed, around a fifth are singletons. Germline loops: CDR1 LGHDT, CDR2 YNNKEL (reference sequence). This CDR3 is 12 amino acids long. The sample belongs to a study of T-cell memory formation after mild COVID-19. Study-wide results and caveats: Later expanders leaned CD4+, whereas clones that contracted between day 15 and 85 were balanced CD4/CD8. The SARS-CoV-2 specificity of second-wave clones reaching peak at day 37 remained unverified.

The source is an adult woman who had mild COVID-19 (a few samples of this study predate the infection). Cell type and time point are not known. Sequencing used PBMCs or a T cell subset sorted from them (not recorded which). This chain uses TRBV3-1 with TRBJ2-1; no clear D gene. In DNA form, the CDR3 reads TGTGCCAGCAAGGGATCCCCATCAGTAGGGCTCTTC. This sequence encodes CASKGSPSVGLF.